One sample yielded the 6 T cell receptor beta chains listed below, sequenced in a study of cytomegalovirus exposure and HLA in healthy donors. A multiplex PCR was run with 60 Vbeta primers and 13 Jbeta primers. TCRdb's copy holds only in-frame clones and misses some; the assay was immunoSEQ multiplex PCR. The data contain about 160,000 clones, about four fifths of them singletons. Input material: PBMCs. These receptors all stem from a man aged 45 to 65 in good health and CMV-seropositive.

The gene calls are TRBV6-5 and TRBJ1-6; 8 bases line up with TRBD1. J gave up 8 bases and V 1 base, and 7 bases lay outside the gene matches. Germline V gene lookup returns CDR1 MNHEY and CDR2 SVGAGI. The CDR3 extends over 16 amino acids. CDR3 protein: CASSYFQGATDSPLHF. For the CDR3, the DNA is TGTGCCAGCAGTTACTTTCAGGGGGCCACTGATTCACCCCTCCACTTT.

CDR3 region: CASSFYSGTDTQYF. As DNA, the CDR3 is TGTGCCAGCAGTTTTTATTCAGGCACAGATACGCAGTATTTT. The chain uses TRBV27 and TRBJ2-3; D is unclear. The CDR3 covers 14 residues. V lost 3 bases and J 1 base, leaving 8 bases between the germline ends. CDR1 and CDR2 from the germline V gene are MNHEY and SMNVEV (reference sequence).

The chain couples TRBV6-6 to TRBJ2-4, with 7 bases matching TRBD1. Germline loops: CDR1 MNHNY, CDR2 SVGAGI (reference sequence). The ends lost 2 bases at V and 3 bases at J; junction bases unmatched: 7. The CDR3 loop spans 16 amino acids. CDR3 DNA: TGTGCCAGCAGTTACAATCAGGGGGAAGGCAAAAACATTCAGTACTTC. Protein product: CASSYNQGEGKNIQYF.

The chain joins TRBV19 to TRBJ1-5; 7 positions match TRBD1. There are 15 residues in the CDR3. J was trimmed by 7 bases and V by 0 bases; bases with no gene match: 6. The V gene's germline CDR1 is LNHDA and CDR2 SQIVND (reference sequence). The CDR3 DNA is TGTGCCAGTAGTATAGATACAGGGGAGTGGCAGCCCCAGCATTTT. Translating gives CASSIDTGEWQPQHF.

The chain combines TRBV27 with TRBJ2-1, with 10 positions matching TRBD1. The germline V gene has CDR1 MNHEY and CDR2 SMNVEV (reference sequence). The CDR3 runs to 17 residues. V gave up 5 bases and J gave up 6 bases; unmatched junction bases: 13. This chain's CDR3 is CASSRSGTRDRGNEQFF. CDR3 bases: TGTGCCAGCAGTAGATCCGGAACCCGGGACAGGGGCAATGAGCAGTTCTTC.

The rearrangement links TRBV5-4 to TRBJ2-3; no clear D gene. Germline assignment: CDR1 SGHNT and CDR2 YYREEE (reference sequence). The CDR3 consists of 13 residues. V was shortened by 3 bases and J by 0 bases, with 5 bases between the two germline ends. The CDR3, as DNA: TGTGCCAGCAGCTCCGTAAGCACAGATACGCAGTATTTT. It encodes CASSSVSTDTQYF.